Described below is a single T cell receptor (beta chain) sequence and its context. The antigen is not known. This specimen comes from a study of human T cells and chemical hapten exposure. Study overall: Across its 20 to 30 weeks, the study gave patients weekly diphenylcyclopropenone doses to the scalp.

Study-wide findings and caveats: Every donor had alopecia, and their immune response may therefore differ from healthy people's. TCRs at a frequency above 1 in 1000 stayed unchanged with DPC sensitization.

The time point denotes: patch test 3, about 24 weeks after DPC sensitization. Noted treatment: therapeutic diphenylcyclopropenone sensitization with weekly scalp DPC. V lost 5 bases and J lost 3; bases outside the gene matches: 7. CDR3 length: 14 residues. Germline CDR1 SNHLY, CDR2 FYNNEI. TCRdb processed the RACE reads anew with MiXCR; each CDR3 protein has one entry. The table has 70,000 to 90,000 distinct CDR3 sequences, 9.5% to 14% seen once. The clonotype originates from a woman aged 50 to 65 with alopecia areata. Some clones in this sample may be carry-over from other donors' samples. This chain joins TRBV2 and TRBJ2-7, with 7 bases fitting TRBD1. The input for sequencing was whole blood, taken in connection with sensitization to the hapten diphenylcyclopropenone (DPC). The CDR3, as DNA: TGTGCCAGCAGTCTTCCGGGACAGTACTACGAGCAGTACTTC. Its translation is CASSLPGQYYEQYF.